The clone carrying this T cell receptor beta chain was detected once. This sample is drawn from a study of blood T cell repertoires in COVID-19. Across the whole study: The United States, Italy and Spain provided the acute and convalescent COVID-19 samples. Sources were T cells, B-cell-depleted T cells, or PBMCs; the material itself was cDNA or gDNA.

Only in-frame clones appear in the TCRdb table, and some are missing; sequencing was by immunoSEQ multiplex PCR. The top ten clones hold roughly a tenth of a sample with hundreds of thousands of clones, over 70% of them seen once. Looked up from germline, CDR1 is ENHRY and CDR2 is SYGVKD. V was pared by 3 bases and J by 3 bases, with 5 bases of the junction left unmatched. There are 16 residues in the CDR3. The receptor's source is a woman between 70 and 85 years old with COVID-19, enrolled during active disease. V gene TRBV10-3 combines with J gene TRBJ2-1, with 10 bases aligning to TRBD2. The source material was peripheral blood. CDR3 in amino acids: CAISDQAGGNYNEQFF. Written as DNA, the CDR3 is TGTGCCATCAGTGACCAAGCGGGAGGGAACTACAATGAGCAGTTCTTC.